These 21 T cell receptor beta chains were sequenced from one sample in a study of beta chain features in type 1 diabetes listed by TCRdb under 2018. The library was made by the immunoSEQ multiplex PCR assay. The entire amount of isolated RNA was reverse transcribed using the High Capacity cDNA Reverse Transcription Kit, so the sequenced TCRB transcripts were expressed ones. The table comes from immuneACCESS by way of TCRdb, which keeps in-frame sequences with V and J called. Part of the clones is missing from these tables; in studies checked, under half for an unresolved V gene and the rest for unknown reasons. This sample has about 620,000 clones in its table, and 15% to 17% of those were observed once. The ten largest account for under 0.095% of the sample. Sequenced sample: naive CD4+ T cells from blood. The sample's cell subset or site, from its label and the paper: true naive CD4+ T cells. All receptors derive from a man younger than 30 in good health.

Only a few counts were recorded for this clone. This chain joins TRBV28 and TRBJ1-1; D unresolved. This CDR3 spans 12 amino acids. The germline V gene encodes CDR1 MDHEN and CDR2 SYDVKM. The V end lost 6 bases, the J end lost 4 bases, and 9 bases lay between the germline ends. Here the CDR3 DNA reads TGTGCCAGCAGATCGAGAAGCACTGAAGCTTTCTTT. Translating gives CASRSRSTEAFF. Looking up the rest from reference TRBV28 and TRBJ1-1 gives the full variable domain: DVKVTQSSRYLVKRTGEKVFLECVQDMDHENMFWYRQDPGLGLRLIYFSYDVKMKEKGDIPEGYSVSREKKERFSLILESASTNQTSMYLCASRSRSTEAFFGQGTRLTVV.

The chain combines TRBV5-1 with TRBJ2-2; D gene unclear. The germline gives CDR1 SGHRS, CDR2 YFSETQ. The CDR3 consists of 13 residues. With 0 bases removed from V and 4 bases from J, the gap between germline ends came to 4 bases. CDR3 sequence reads: CASSLGGTGELFF. In DNA, the CDR3 is TGCGCCAGCAGCTTGGGAGGCACCGGGGAGCTGTTTTTT.

This clone appeared a few times. V gene TRBV5-1 combines with J gene TRBJ1-2; 7 bases map to TRBD1. CDR1 and CDR2 (germline): SGHRS, YFSETQ. V was clipped by 0 bases and J by 6 bases; unmatched bases: 8. CDR3 length: 15 residues. In DNA form, the CDR3 reads TGCGCCAGCAGCTTGGCGACAGGGACAAGTCATGGCTACACCTTC. Its protein is CASSLATGTSHGYTF.

This clone has more than one count but fewer than ten. This chain uses TRBV28 with TRBJ2-7, with D tentatively TRBD2 (6 bases). This CDR3 region has 16 residues. Germline lookup yields CDR1 MDHEN and CDR2 SYDVKM. Trimming shortened V by 5 bases and J by 5 bases, and 22 bases separated the two germline ends. The CDR3: CASSPERWGDPHEQYF. The CDR3 bases are TGTGCCAGCAGTCCAGAAAGGTGGGGGGACCCCCACGAGCAGTACTTC.

The chain uses TRBV9 and TRBJ2-2, with D maybe TRBD1 (5 bases). This CDR3 comprises 16 residues. Germline CDR1 is SGDLS and CDR2 is YYNGEE. With 0 bases removed from V and 0 bases from J, the gap between germline ends came to 9 bases. CDR3 bases: TGTGCCAGCAGCGTAGCGACAGCCCCGAACACCGGGGAGCTGTTTTTT. This gives the protein CASSVATAPNTGELFF.

The genes are TRBV6-5 and TRBJ2-7; perhaps TRBD2 as D (5 bases). Trimming left V 0 bases short and J 0 bases short, with 12 bases between. From germline, CDR1 is MNHEY and CDR2 SVGAGI. The CDR3 is made up of 16 amino acids. The CDR3 nucleotides read TGTGCCAGCAGTTACTCGAGATGGGGAGCCTCCTACGAGCAGTACTTC. This encodes CASSYSRWGASYEQYF.

The V and J genes are TRBV23-1 and TRBJ2-7; TRBD1 matches 9 bases. TRBV23-1 is designated an ORF whose function remains uncertain. Trimming at V came to 6 bases and at J to 0 bases, leaving 15 bases not matched to a gene. This CDR3 spans 18 amino acids. The CDR3 is CASRLPGQGLAPSYEQYF. The CDR3 DNA reads TGCGCCAGCAGACTCCCGGGACAGGGTTTAGCTCCCTCCTACGAGCAGTACTTC.

This sequence joins TRBV18 and TRBJ2-7; TRBD1 matches 10 bases. Germline values: CDR1 KGHSH, CDR2 LQKENI. The CDR3 loop spans 15 amino acids. V dropped 3 bases and J dropped 4; count of bases not matched to a gene: 6. The DNA of the CDR3 is TGTGCCAGCTCACCGGGGGACAGGGGAGGGTACGAGCAGTACTTC. Its translation is CASSPGDRGGYEQYF.

The chain links TRBV5-1 to TRBJ2-1, with 8 bases identical to TRBD2. Per the germline V gene, CDR1 is SGHRS and CDR2 is YFSETQ. The V segment lost 0 bases and the J segment 6 bases; nucleotides outside the gene matches: 8. There are 16 residues in the CDR3. In DNA, the CDR3 is TGCGCCAGCAGCTTGGGGGGCCTAGCGGGCCCCAATGAGCAGTTCTTC. Amino acid sequence: CASSLGGLAGPNEQFF.

This clone was detected a few times. V usage is TRBV19 and J usage is TRBJ1-2; TRBD1 matches at 8 bases. Germline assignment: CDR1 LNHDA and CDR2 SQIVND (reference sequence). V shed 5 bases and J 2 bases; nucleotides not matched to a gene: 7. There are 15 residues in the CDR3. CDR3 coding DNA: TGTGCCAGTAGTGCCAGCCGGACAGGGAACTATGGCTACACCTTC. Residues: CASSASRTGNYGYTF. The complete variable domain, with remaining parts taken from reference TRBV19 and TRBJ1-2, reads DGGITQSPKYLFRKEGQNVTLSCEQNLNHDAMYWYRQDPGQGLRLIYYSQIVNDFQKGDIAEGYSVSREKKESFPLTVTSAQKNPTAFYLCASSASRTGNYGYTFGSGTRLTVV.

The chain employs TRBV7-2 and TRBJ2-7; D is perhaps TRBD1 or TRBD2 (5 bases each). Germline V gene data show CDR1 as SGHTA and CDR2 as FQGNSA. The CDR3 contains 15 residues. With 4 bases removed from V and 3 bases from J, the gap between germline ends came to 16 bases. The chain's CDR3 is CASSSKAGANYEQYF. The CDR3 DNA reads TGTGCCAGCAGCTCGAAGGCCGGGGCCAACTACGAGCAGTACTTC.

In regard to this clone: The sample carries other DNA sequences with the same CDR3. J is TRBJ2-7 and V is TRBV29-1, with 7 bases aligning to TRBD1. The CDR3 totals 17 residues. J gave up 4 bases and V 1 base, and 16 bases lay outside the gene matches. Germline CDR1 SQVTM, CDR2 ANQGSEA. The CDR3 spells CSVEGLQGFGIGYEQYF. The CDR3 DNA reads TGCAGCGTTGAAGGGCTACAGGGGTTTGGGATTGGGTACGAGCAGTACTTC.

The V call is TRBV11-2, the J call TRBJ2-1; 9 nucleotides match TRBD1. Germline V gives CDR1 SGHAT, CDR2 FQNNGV. The V and J ends lost 5 bases and 5 bases, in that order; junction bases with no gene match: 10. This CDR3 region has 16 residues. The CDR3 reads CASSGHRGQKDNEQFF. The CDR3 nucleotides read TGTGCCAGCAGCGGCCACAGGGGGCAGAAGGACAATGAGCAGTTCTTC.

The gene calls are TRBV7-2 and TRBJ1-2; D gene unclear. From germline, CDR1 is SGHTA and CDR2 FQGNSA. The V and J ends lost 1 base and 4 bases respectively, with 7 bases between them. The CDR3 is 13 residues long. Written as DNA, the CDR3 is TGTGCCAGCAGCTTAGGAGGGAGCTATGGCTACACCTTC. Amino acid sequence: CASSLGGSYGYTF. The full variable domain, its missing parts supplied by reference TRBV7-2 and TRBJ1-2, is GAGVSQSPSNKVTEKGKDVELRCDPISGHTALYWYRQSLGQGLEFLIYFQGNSAPDKSGLPSDRFSAERTGGSVSTLTIQRTQQEDSAVYLCASSLGGSYGYTFGSGTRLTVV.

Here the CDR3 reads CASSLPRAESYEQYF. CDR3 DNA sequence: TGTGCCAGCAGCTTACCCAGGGCTGAATCCTACGAGCAGTACTTC. This chain connects TRBV11-1 to TRBJ2-7; TRBD1 might be the D (5 bases). Germline V gene lookup returns CDR1 SGHAT and CDR2 FQDESV (reference sequence). Trimming cost V 2 bases and J 1 base, with 12 bases left between them. This CDR3 comprises 15 residues.

This rearrangement joins TRBV7-3 to TRBJ2-1; 7 nucleotides match TRBD1. V lost 5 bases to trimming and J lost 4 bases; unmatched junction nucleotides: 11. The CDR3 totals 16 residues. Per germline, CDR1 SGHTA and CDR2 FQGTGA. CDR3 bases: TGTGCCAGCAGCCTACCCACAGGGGCGGTTTACAATGAGCAGTTCTTC. It codes for CASSLPTGAVYNEQFF.

This clone was found a few times. V gene TRBV4-1 combines with J gene TRBJ2-7; no clear D gene. CDR1 is MGHRA and CDR2 is YSYEKL in the germline V gene. This CDR3 has 15 residues. Trimming pared 1 base from V and 2 bases from J, leaving 12 bases between. In DNA, the CDR3 is TGCGCCAGCAGCCAAGTAGTATCGCCCCCCTACGAGCAGTACTTC. Its protein is CASSQVVSPPYEQYF.

This clone was counted between two and nine times. This sequence joins TRBV5-1 and TRBJ2-1, with D maybe TRBD2 (7 bases). CDR1 is SGHRS and CDR2 is YFSETQ in the germline V gene. CDR3 size: 17 residues. Trimming left V 1 base short and J 6 bases short, with 20 bases between. CDR3 in amino acids: CASSLRGAGLPTNEQFF. For the CDR3, the DNA is TGCGCCAGCAGCTTGCGGGGGGCGGGACTCCCCACCAATGAGCAGTTCTTC. Full variable domain (rest looked up from reference TRBV5-1 and TRBJ2-1): KAGVTQTPRYLIKTRGQQVTLSCSPISGHRSVSWYQQTPGQGLQFLFEYFSETQRNKGNFPGRFSGRQFSNSRSEMNVSTLELGDSALYLCASSLRGAGLPTNEQFFGPGTRLTVL.

This clone has a handful of counts. The V gene is TRBV28, the J gene TRBJ1-3; D is possibly TRBD1 (5 bases). The germline CDR1 and CDR2 sequences are MDHEN and SYDVKM. The CDR3 has 15 residues. The V end lost 8 bases, the J end lost 0 bases, and 14 bases lay between the germline ends. The CDR3 DNA reads TGTGCCAGCCTGCCGGGGGAACTCTCTGGAAACACCATATATTTT. It encodes CASLPGELSGNTIYF.

The chain employs TRBV9 and TRBJ2-2, with TRBD1 matching 8 bases. The V segment lost 4 bases and the J segment 6 bases; nucleotides outside the gene matches: 8. The CDR3 contains 15 residues. The germline V gene has CDR1 SGDLS and CDR2 YYNGEE. The CDR3 region is CASSHSRQGPGELFF. DNA for the CDR3: TGTGCCAGCAGCCATTCGAGACAGGGGCCCGGGGAGCTGTTTTTT. The variable domain in full, completed from reference TRBV9 and TRBJ2-2, reads DSGVTQTPKHLITATGQRVTLRCSPRSGDLSVYWYQQSLDQGLQFLIQYYNGEERAKGNILERFSAQQFPDLHSELNLSSLELGDSALYFCASSHSRQGPGELFFGEGSRLTVL.

The sample holds a few counts of this clone. V and J are TRBV5-4 and TRBJ1-4; D is undetermined. The germline CDR1 and CDR2 sequences are SGHNT and YYREEE (reference sequence). This CDR3 region has 12 residues. Trimming removed 2 bases from V and 5 bases from J, with 4 bases in between. Here the CDR3 DNA reads TGTGCCAGCAGCTTAGAGAATGAAAAACTGTTTTTT. This translates into CASSLENEKLFF. The full variable domain, completed using reference TRBV5-4 and TRBJ1-4, is ETGVTQSPTHLIKTRGQQVTLRCSSQSGHNTVSWYQQALGQGPQFIFQYYREEENGRGNFPPRFSGLQFPNYSSELNVNALELDDSALYLCASSLENEKLFFGSGTQLSVL.